Reported below is one T cell receptor (beta chain). This specimen comes from a study of OX40 agonist ivuxolimab in advanced cancers. Clones were read by immunoSEQ multiplex PCR, and TCRdb kept only the in-frame ones, dropping some. The table shows about 59,000 clones, with about 87% occurring only once. This CDR3 has 16 residues. The germline CDR1 and CDR2 sequences are MDHEN and SYDVKM. After removal of 6 bases from V and 3 bases from J, the junction contained 5 bases not matched to a gene. The rearrangement links TRBV28 to TRBJ2-6; 10 nucleotides match TRBD1. The input for sequencing was CD4+ or CD8+ T cells sorted from blood, taken in a trial of the OX40 agonist ivuxolimab. The source is an adult with an advanced solid tumor such as melanoma, head and neck, liver or kidney cancer. CDR3 sequence: CASRPTGGRGANVLTF. Here the CDR3 DNA reads TGTGCCAGCAGACCGACAGGGGGCCGTGGGGCCAACGTCCTGACTTTC.